The 15 T cell receptor beta chains presented below share a single source sample, sequenced in a study of T-cell memory formation after mild COVID-19. TCRdb analysed the 5' RACE reads with MiXCR anew, one entry per CDR3 protein. The top ten hold 21% of the sample, which has around 300,000 distinct CDR3 sequences, 13% to 15% seen once. Source material: PBMCs or a T cell subset sorted from them (not recorded which). These receptors were taken from a man younger than 35 who had mild COVID-19 (a few samples of this study predate the infection). Cell type and time point are not known.

Only a few counts were recorded for this clonotype. The chain carries TRBV24-1 and TRBJ1-5; D unclear. Looked up from germline, CDR1 is KGHDR and CDR2 is SFDVKD. The CDR3 is made up of 13 amino acids. With 9 bases removed from V and 4 bases from J, the gap between germline ends came to 12 bases. The CDR3 DNA reads as TGTGCCACCTCGATGGCGGATAATCAGCCCCAGCATTTT. As protein: CATSMADNQPQHF.

There are a few counts of this clonotype. The chain has TRBV6-2 or TRBV6-3 and TRBJ1-2, with 9 bases fitting TRBD1. Germline V gene lookup returns CDR1 MNHEY and CDR2 SVGEGT. This CDR3 spans 17 amino acids. The V gene end was trimmed by 8 bases and the J gene end by 4 bases; junction bases not matched to a gene: 17. The DNA for the CDR3 is TGTGCCAGCGGACAACAGGGGGCCCCGGATTTCATCTATGGCTACACCTTC. The encoded protein is CASGQQGAPDFIYGYTF.

In its sample, this clonotype was seen many times. The chain is built from TRBV7-8 and TRBJ2-2; D possibly corresponds to TRBD1 (6 bases). This CDR3 has 13 amino acids. From germline, CDR1 is SGHVS and CDR2 FQNEAQ. Trimming pared 4 bases from V and 6 bases from J, leaving 9 bases between. In DNA, the CDR3 is TGTGCCAGCAGCTCCACAGGGCCCGGGGAGCTGTTTTTT. This encodes CASSSTGPGELFF.

In this sample, this clonotype turned up a few times. Its ends do not fully match the called genes, so a read error is possible. The chain couples TRBV7-2 to TRBJ2-5, with D possibly matching TRBD2 (6 bases). The CDR3 spans 15 residues. CDR1 is SGHTA, CDR2 FQGNSA, per germline. The CDR3 nucleotides read TGTGTCAGCAGCTTTGGGCGGGGCATCCAAGAGACCCAGTACTTC. This codes for CVSSFGRGIQETQYF.

The chain joins TRBV5-6 to TRBJ2-1; D remains ambiguous. Deletions cut 3 bases from V and 6 bases from J, with 19 bases between. This CDR3 region has 16 residues. Germline assignment: CDR1 SGHDT and CDR2 YYEEEE. This chain's CDR3 is CASSSPGQLYSNEQFF. CDR3 in DNA: TGTGCCAGCAGCTCCCCCGGGCAATTATACTCCAATGAGCAGTTCTTC.

V and J are TRBV10-3 and TRBJ2-5; D may correspond to TRBD1 or TRBD2 (5 bases each). This CDR3 has 16 residues. V was clipped by 5 bases and J by 1 base, with 17 bases between them. Looked up from germline, CDR1 is ENHRY and CDR2 is SYGVKD. CDR3 nucleotides: TGTGCCATCAGTAAATACCGGGACGAAGGCCAAGAGACCCAGTACTTC. This gives the protein CAISKYRDEGQETQYF.

The V gene is TRBV24-1, the J gene TRBJ1-5, with unresolved D. In germline, CDR1 is KGHDR, CDR2 SFDVKD. V lost 7 bases, J lost 0 bases, and 6 bases lay in between. The CDR3 extends over 13 amino acids. The CDR3 region is CATRADSNQPQHF. The CDR3 DNA reads as TGTGCCACCAGGGCAGATAGCAATCAGCCCCAGCATTTT.

The chain joins TRBV5-6 to TRBJ1-2; TRBD1 matches 10 bases. Trimming removed 6 bases from V and 4 bases from J; junction bases left unmatched: 6. The CDR3 length is 14 residues. CDR1 and CDR2 from the germline V gene are SGHDT and YYEEEE. Here the CDR3 reads CASKIRDRGYGYTF. The DNA for the CDR3 is TGTGCCAGCAAAATTAGGGACAGGGGCTATGGCTACACCTTC.

This chain connects TRBV6-2 or TRBV6-3 to TRBJ1-5; 7 bases align to TRBD1. The CDR3 contains 16 residues. Germline V gives CDR1 MNHEY, CDR2 SVGEGT. The ends lost 2 bases at V and 9 bases at J; junction bases unmatched: 13. The CDR3 loop reads CASSYDLGQAPGPQHF. The CDR3 DNA follows: TGTGCCAGCAGTTACGACTTAGGACAGGCGCCAGGGCCCCAGCATTTT.

The chain has TRBV20-1 and TRBJ1-2, with D tentatively TRBD1 (6 bases). The CDR3 runs 15 residues. V lost 3 bases, J lost 8 bases, and 22 bases lay in between. Per the germline V gene, CDR1 is DFQATT and CDR2 is SNEGSKA (reference sequence). The CDR3: CSARGGQRGPKGYTF. The CDR3, as DNA: TGCAGTGCTAGGGGGGGACAACGGGGCCCTAAAGGCTACACCTTC.

The CDR3 protein is CASSQGAHYRRRGAYEQYV. Here the CDR3 DNA reads TGCGCCAGCAGCCAAGGGGCCCATTACAGGCGACGGGGCGCCTACGAGCAGTACGTC. The rearrangement uses TRBV4-3 and TRBJ2-7; the D gene could be TRBD1 or TRBD2 (5 bases each). V lost 1 base to trimming and J lost 2 bases, with 24 bases between them. Per the germline V gene, CDR1 is LGHNA and CDR2 is YSLEER. The CDR3 runs 19 residues.

This clonotype was observed a handful of times. The chain carries TRBV18 and TRBJ2-1; no reliable D call. The CDR3 runs 14 residues. V was shortened by 3 bases and J by 3 bases, with 9 bases between the two germline ends. CDR1 is KGHSH and CDR2 is LQKENI in the germline V gene. CDR3 bases: TGTGCCAGCTCACCGGCGGCAGGCTACAATGAGCAGTTCTTC. Protein sequence: CASSPAAGYNEQFF.

This clonotype was picked up a small number of times. J is TRBJ2-1 and V is TRBV7-2; 14 bases match TRBD2. This CDR3 is built from 18 residues. The germline V gene has CDR1 SGHTA and CDR2 FQGNSA. After removal of 5 bases from V and 8 bases from J, the junction contained 14 bases not matched to a gene. The CDR3: CASSHPAGLAGESHEQFF. DNA for the CDR3: TGTGCCAGCAGCCACCCCGCGGGACTAGCGGGGGAGTCTCATGAGCAGTTCTTC.

The V call is TRBV12-3 or TRBV12-4, the J call TRBJ1-1, with D uncertain. Trimming pared 5 bases from V and 2 bases from J, leaving 27 bases between. The length of the CDR3 is 19 residues. CDR3 region: CASSPPPGGFRVVNTEAFF. The CDR3 DNA follows: TGTGCCAGCAGTCCCCCCCCTGGAGGGTTTCGCGTAGTTAACACTGAAGCTTTCTTT.

The J gene is TRBJ2-7, the V gene TRBV7-2; the match to TRBD1 covers 8 bases. The CDR3 spans 15 residues. J was trimmed by 4 bases and V by 5 bases; bases with no gene match: 10. Germline assignment: CDR1 SGHTA and CDR2 FQGNSA. The CDR3 loop reads CASSLQVWTGYEQYF. DNA of the CDR3: TGTGCCAGCAGCCTCCAGGTTTGGACAGGGTACGAGCAGTACTTC.